The 19 T cell receptor beta chains below come from one sample, sequenced in a study of blood T cell repertoires in COVID-19. Assay: immunoSEQ multiplex PCR; the TCRdb copy retains only in-frame clones and omits some. The profile shows around 200,000 clones, around 81% of them singletons. The sequencing sample was made of peripheral blood. These receptors were taken from a man aged 50-59 years with active or convalescent COVID-19.

The chain recombines TRBV28 with TRBJ1-6; 11 bases map to TRBD1. The CDR3 is 16 amino acids. V gave up 5 bases and J gave up 10 bases; unmatched junction bases: 10. In germline, CDR1 is MDHEN, CDR2 SYDVKM. The CDR3 reads CASSGQGAPGSSPLHF. CDR3 DNA sequence: TGTGCCAGCAGTGGACAGGGGGCCCCAGGTTCCTCACCCCTCCACTTT.

The chain employs TRBV30 and TRBJ2-7; TRBD2 matches at 10 bases. The CDR3 loop spans 12 amino acids. Germline CDR1 reads GTSNPN; CDR2 reads SVGIG (reference sequence). Germline trimming cut 4 bases from V and 4 bases from J; bases unmatched to any gene: 1. CDR3 in amino acids: CAWTSGGYEQYF. CDR3 DNA: TGTGCCTGGACTAGCGGGGGTTACGAGCAGTACTTC.

The genes are TRBV5-4 and TRBJ2-7, with D perhaps TRBD2 (6 bases). The V gene's germline CDR1 is SGHNT and CDR2 YYREEE (reference sequence). The V and J ends lost 2 bases and 4 bases respectively, with 16 bases between them. The CDR3 has 15 amino acids. DNA for the CDR3: TGTGCCAGCAGCTTTGCCGGGGGAGCTGCGTACGAGCAGTACTTC. Translated: CASSFAGGAAYEQYF.

This clone has a single count. The rearrangement uses TRBV14 and TRBJ2-2, with 8 bases lining up with TRBD2. V lost 4 bases, J lost 5 bases, and 6 bases stayed unmatched. The CDR3 sequence is 15 residues long. Germline CDR1 is SGHDN and CDR2 is FVKESK. CDR3 DNA sequence: TGTGCCAGCAGCCCCCAAGGCGGGGGGACCGGGGAGCTGTTTTTT. As protein: CASSPQGGGTGELFF.

CDR3 in DNA: TGCGCCAGCAGCTTGGCAAGCCTCGCAGATACGCAGTATTTT. This codes for CASSLASLADTQYF. This chain joins TRBV5-1 and TRBJ2-3; D unresolved. The germline V gene encodes CDR1 SGHRS and CDR2 YFSETQ. The CDR3 extends over 14 amino acids. Trimming took 0 bases from V and 4 from J, leaving 9 bases between them.

The V call is TRBV12-3 or TRBV12-4, the J call TRBJ2-5, with D maybe TRBD1 (6 bases). V was clipped by 4 bases and J by 3 bases, with 9 bases between them. This CDR3 is built from 13 residues. The DNA for the CDR3 is TGTGCCAGCAGTTCCAGGACAGAAGAGACCCAGTACTTC. This encodes CASSSRTEETQYF.

The genes are TRBV29-1 and TRBJ1-1; D possibly corresponds to TRBD1 (5 bases). The CDR3 is made up of 12 amino acids. Deletions cut 7 bases from V and 2 bases from J, with 11 bases between. The germline V gene has CDR1 SQVTM and CDR2 ANQGSEA. The CDR3 region is CSGTQHNTEAFF. The CDR3 DNA is TGCAGCGGGACACAGCATAACACTGAAGCTTTCTTT.

V is TRBV6-5 and J is TRBJ1-1; 8 bases align to TRBD1. The germline V gene has CDR1 MNHEY and CDR2 SVGAGI. The V segment lost 4 bases and the J segment 2 bases; nucleotides outside the gene matches: 3. This CDR3 is 14 amino acids long. In DNA, the CDR3 is TGTGCCAGCAGTTTAGGACAGGGAAACACTGAAGCTTTCTTT. Residues: CASSLGQGNTEAFF.

The V call is TRBV20-1, the J call TRBJ2-1; D is possibly TRBD1 (5 bases). Germline-derived CDR1 and CDR2 are DFQATT and SNEGSKA (reference sequence). V shed 4 bases and J shed 9 bases, with 10 bases lying between them. There are 11 residues in the CDR3. CDR3 loop: CSATRAGEQFF. The CDR3 bases are TGCAGTGCTACCAGGGCAGGTGAGCAGTTCTTC.

The CDR3, as DNA: TGTGCCAGCAGCTTGGGGCGGCCCAACTATGGCTACACCTTC. Protein: CASSLGRPNYGYTF. This rearrangement joins TRBV5-4 to TRBJ1-2, with D uncertain. The CDR3 sequence is 14 residues long. Trimming pared 0 bases from V and 2 bases from J, leaving 8 bases between. Germline CDR1 reads SGHNT; CDR2 reads YYREEE (reference sequence).

This clone was seen a few times. The rearrangement uses TRBV9 and TRBJ2-1, with 8 positions matching TRBD2. The V and J ends lost 7 bases and 6 bases, in that order; junction bases with no gene match: 3. CDR1 and CDR2 from the germline V gene are SGDLS and YYNGEE. The CDR3 length is 12 residues. The CDR3 sequence is CASARGGNEQFF. In DNA form, the CDR3 reads TGTGCCAGCGCCCGGGGGGGCAATGAGCAGTTCTTC.

The V call is TRBV11-1, the J call TRBJ1-1; tentative D call: TRBD1 (6 bases). Trimming stripped 5 bases from V and 5 bases from J, with 12 bases between. Germline values: CDR1 SGHAT, CDR2 FQDESV (reference sequence). This CDR3 spans 13 amino acids. CDR3 sequence reads: CASSRRGGTEAFF. CDR3 nucleotide sequence: TGTGCCAGCAGCCGAAGAGGGGGTACTGAAGCTTTCTTT.

This clone was found a few times. J is TRBJ2-1 and V is TRBV14; D uncertain. The V gene's germline CDR1 is SGHDN and CDR2 FVKESK. The CDR3 runs to 13 residues. The V gene lost 4 bases and the J gene lost 9 bases, with 13 bases spanning the gap. CDR3 coding DNA: TGTGCCAGCAGCCCCCGGCTAGATGGTGAGCAGTTCTTC. The encoded protein is CASSPRLDGEQFF.

A few counts support this clone. The V gene is TRBV6-2 or TRBV6-3, the J gene TRBJ2-7; TRBD1 matches at 7 bases. The CDR3 contains 14 residues. Germline lookup yields CDR1 MNHEY and CDR2 SVGEGT. The junction had 4 bases not matched to a gene; V was cut back by 4 bases and J by 1 base. The CDR3 sequence: CASSSATGSYEQYF. Here the CDR3 DNA reads TGTGCCAGCAGTTCCGCGACAGGGTCCTACGAGCAGTACTTC.

This rearrangement joins TRBV3-1 (or the pseudogene TRBV3-2) to TRBJ2-3; the D is unclear. The V and J ends lost 5 bases and 9 bases respectively, with 9 bases between them. Germline CDR1 LGHDT, CDR2 YNNKEL (reference sequence). This CDR3 has 11 residues. This CDR3 is CASSTTWTQYF. DNA of the CDR3: TGTGCCAGCAGCACGACTTGGACGCAGTATTTT.

This sequence joins TRBV9 and TRBJ2-6; D is perhaps TRBD2 (6 bases). The germline V gene has CDR1 SGDLS and CDR2 YYNGEE. The CDR3 contains 17 residues. V lost 3 bases, J lost 0 bases, and 13 bases lay in between. The CDR3, as DNA: TGTGCCAGCAGCGGGGAGGTAACCTACTCTGGGGCCAACGTCCTGACTTTC. It translates to CASSGEVTYSGANVLTF.

This clone appeared a single time. The chain employs TRBV9 and TRBJ2-5, with 9 nucleotides matching TRBD2. Germline V gives CDR1 SGDLS, CDR2 YYNGEE. V lost 0 bases to trimming and J lost 4 bases; unmatched junction nucleotides: 7. The CDR3 contains 16 residues. In DNA form, the CDR3 reads TGTGCCAGCAGCGTAGTGGGCGGGGGGGCAAGAGAGACCCAGTACTTC. This translates into CASSVVGGGARETQYF. The full variable domain, in which reference TRBV9 and TRBJ2-5 provide the parts outside the CDR3, is DSGVTQTPKHLITATGQRVTLRCSPRSGDLSVYWYQQSLDQGLQFLIQYYNGEERAKGNILERFSAQQFPDLHSELNLSSLELGDSALYFCASSVVGGGARETQYFGPGTRLLVL.

V usage is TRBV5-4 and J usage is TRBJ2-2; tentatively, D is TRBD1 (6 bases). V lost 4 bases, J lost 1 base, and 14 bases lay in between. In germline, CDR1 is SGHNT, CDR2 YYREEE (reference sequence). CDR3 length: 16 residues. CDR3 region: CASSPVGARNTGELFF. CDR3 DNA: TGTGCCAGCAGCCCGGTGGGGGCTAGGAACACCGGGGAGCTGTTTTTT.

This clone was detected a few times. The chain links TRBV13 to TRBJ2-7; no clear D gene. The CDR3 loop spans 12 amino acids. Germline V gene sequence: CDR1 PRHDT, CDR2 FYEKMQ (reference sequence). Trimming removed 2 bases from V and 6 bases from J, with 8 bases in between. The CDR3 protein is CASSLNGGEQYF. CDR3 DNA: TGTGCCAGCAGCTTAAACGGCGGCGAGCAGTACTTC. Full variable domain (outside the CDR3, taken from reference TRBV13 and TRBJ2-7): AAGVIQSPRHLIKEKRETATLKCYPIPRHDTVYWYQQGPGQDPQFLISFYEKMQSDKGSIPDRFSAQQFSDYHSELNMSSLELGDSALYFCASSLNGGEQYFGPGTRLTVT.